This T cell receptor beta chain was sequenced for a study of CD4+ T cells in melanoma. Repertoires were generated with immunoSEQ multiplex PCR, while TCRdb's copy carries only in-frame clones and drops some. There are roughly 110,000 clones in the sample; over 80% occur only once, and 3% to 4% lies in the top ten. This clone was counted once. The V and J ends lost 2 bases and 8 bases respectively, with 8 bases between them. Germline assignment: CDR1 SGHTA and CDR2 FQGTGA. This CDR3 spans 12 amino acids. The receptor was isolated from a human donor with melanoma. Material: peripheral blood. This chain connects TRBV7-3 to TRBJ2-3; D unclear. The CDR3, as DNA: TGTGCCAGCAGCTTAGGACGTGGTACGCAGTATTTT. This encodes CASSLGRGTQYF.